This TCR beta chain was obtained from a study of blood T cell repertoires in COVID-19. Turning to the study itself: Donors in the United States, Italy and Spain gave samples during acute or convalescent COVID-19.

The table came from immunoSEQ multiplex PCR; TCRdb's copy has only in-frame clones and leaves some out. The data show 200,000 to 250,000 clones, roughly nine tenths seen once. This receptor was identified in a man in his 60s with acute or convalescent COVID-19. Specimen: peripheral blood.

The CDR3 protein is CASQRGQSQETQYF. The CDR3 DNA sequence: TGCGCCAGCCAAAGGGGGCAGAGTCAAGAGACCCAGTACTTC. The chain carries TRBV5-1 and TRBJ2-5; 7 bases map to TRBD1. Germline CDR1 reads SGHRS; CDR2 reads YFSETQ. V trimming: 7 bases; J trimming: 2 bases; junction bases outside the gene matches: 8. This CDR3 is built from 14 residues.